The present entry profiles one T cell receptor (beta chain) with its context. In the original processing: Scientists estimated how many nucleated cells there were by amplifying reference gene primers. TCRdb's copy holds only in-frame clones and misses some; the assay was immunoSEQ multiplex PCR. The D gene and trimming were derived from the DNA, and the V and J assignments and clone size from that table. The data contain 200,000 to 250,000 clones, about 85% of them singletons. This entry is derived from a study of blood T cell repertoires in COVID-19. Study-wide background: Collection of acute and convalescent COVID-19 samples took place in the United States, Italy and Spain.

The CDR3 is 16 amino acids. CDR1 and CDR2 (germline): SGDLS, YYNGEE. Germline trimming cut 0 bases from V and 9 bases from J; bases unmatched to any gene: 9. The V gene is TRBV9, the J gene TRBJ2-1, with 10 nucleotides matching TRBD2. Sequencing used peripheral blood. This receptor was identified in a woman between 18 and 30 years old who had recovered from COVID-19. The CDR3 spells CASSVEGTSEEFEQFF. The CDR3 DNA reads as TGTGCCAGCAGCGTAGAGGGGACTAGCGAGGAGTTTGAGCAGTTCTTC.